Reported below is one T cell receptor (beta chain). This sample stems from a study of CXCR3-negative and CXCR3-positive naive CD8 T cells. Germline lookup yields CDR1 SSHAT and CDR2 FNYEAQ (reference sequence). This CDR3 comprises 15 residues. Cells that were CD45RO-CCR7+CD27+CD95- constituted naive CD8+ T cells. 5' RACE that incorporated UMI labels was used to prepare the TRB cDNA libraries. After re-calling the 5' RACE reads, TCRdb lists one entry per CDR3 protein, DNA absent. The sample's table shows fewer than 95,000 distinct CDR3 sequences. This chain connects TRBV7-7 to TRBJ2-7; TCRdb's D call of TRBD1 is untestable without DNA. Source material: naive CXCR3- CD8+ T cells from blood. Documented subset: CD45RO-CCR7+CD27+CD95- naive CD8+ T cells lacking CXCR3 (TNR3-). The receptor was derived from a human donor in good health. Some clones in this sample may be carry-over from other donors' samples. The CDR3 protein is CASSPSTGAAYEQYF.